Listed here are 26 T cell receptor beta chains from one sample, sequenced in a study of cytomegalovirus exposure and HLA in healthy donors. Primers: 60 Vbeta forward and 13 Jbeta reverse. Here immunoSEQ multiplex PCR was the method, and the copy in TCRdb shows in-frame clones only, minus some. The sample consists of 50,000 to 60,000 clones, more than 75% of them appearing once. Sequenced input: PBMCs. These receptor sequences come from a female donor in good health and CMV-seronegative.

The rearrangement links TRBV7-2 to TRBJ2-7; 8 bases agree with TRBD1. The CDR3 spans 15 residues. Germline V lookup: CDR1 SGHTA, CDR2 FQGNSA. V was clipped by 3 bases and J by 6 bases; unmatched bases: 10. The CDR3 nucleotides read TGTGCCAGCAGCTTCACCGGACAGGGAAGGGTCGAGCAGTACTTC. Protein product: CASSFTGQGRVEQYF.

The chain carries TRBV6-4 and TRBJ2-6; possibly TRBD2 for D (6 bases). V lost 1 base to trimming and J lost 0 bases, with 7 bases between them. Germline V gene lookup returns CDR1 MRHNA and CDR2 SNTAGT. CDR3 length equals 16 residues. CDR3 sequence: CASSDWDFSGANVLTF. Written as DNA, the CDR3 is TGTGCCAGCAGTGACTGGGACTTCTCTGGGGCCAACGTCCTGACTTTC.

CDR3 residues: CATSYLDRDQPQHF. CDR3 in DNA: TGTGCCACCAGCTACCTAGACAGGGATCAGCCCCAGCATTTT. J is TRBJ1-5 and V is TRBV15; the match to TRBD1 covers 7 bases. The germline CDR1 and CDR2 sequences are LNHNV and YYDKDF (reference sequence). The ends lost 5 bases at V and 5 bases at J; junction bases unmatched: 6. This CDR3 contains 14 residues.

The CDR3 sequence: CASRPKLIGNSPLHF. CDR3 DNA: TGTGCCAGCAGACCGAAACTTATCGGTAATTCACCCCTCCACTTT. The chain recombines TRBV2 with TRBJ1-6; D not certain. From germline, CDR1 is SNHLY and CDR2 FYNNEI. This CDR3 has 15 amino acids. Trimming removed 6 bases at V and 6 bases at J, with 15 bases between.

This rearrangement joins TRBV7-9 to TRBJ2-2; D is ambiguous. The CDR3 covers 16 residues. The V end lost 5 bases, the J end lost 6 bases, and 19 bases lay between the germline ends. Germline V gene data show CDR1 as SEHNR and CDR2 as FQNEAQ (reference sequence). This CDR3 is CASSVSATTFPGELFF. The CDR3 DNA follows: TGTGCCAGCAGCGTGAGCGCAACTACCTTCCCCGGGGAGCTGTTTTTT.

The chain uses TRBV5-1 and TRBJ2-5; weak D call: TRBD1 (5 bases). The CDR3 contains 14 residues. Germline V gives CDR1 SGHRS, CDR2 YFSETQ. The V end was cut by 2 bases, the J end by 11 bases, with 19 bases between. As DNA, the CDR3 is TGCGCCAGCAGCTTTAAACAGGAGCTCGGTCAGCAGTACTTC. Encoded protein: CASSFKQELGQQYF.

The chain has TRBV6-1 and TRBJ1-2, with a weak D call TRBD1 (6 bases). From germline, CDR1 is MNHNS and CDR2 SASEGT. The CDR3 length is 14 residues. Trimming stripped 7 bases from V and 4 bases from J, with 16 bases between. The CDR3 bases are TGTGCCAGCATCCGGTCAGGGGAAGTCTATGGCTACACCTTC. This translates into CASIRSGEVYGYTF.

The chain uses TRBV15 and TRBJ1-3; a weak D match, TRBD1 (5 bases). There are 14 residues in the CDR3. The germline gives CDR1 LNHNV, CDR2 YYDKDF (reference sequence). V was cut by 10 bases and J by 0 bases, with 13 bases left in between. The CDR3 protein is CAIKGSPSGNTIYF. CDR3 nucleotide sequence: TGTGCCATTAAGGGGTCCCCCTCTGGAAACACCATATATTTT. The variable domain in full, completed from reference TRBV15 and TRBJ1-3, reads DAMVIQNPRYQVTQFGKPVTLSCSQTLNHNVMYWYQQKSSQAPKLLFHYYDKDFNNEADTPDNFQSRRPNTSFCFLDIRSPGLGDTAMYLCAIKGSPSGNTIYFGEGSWLTVV.

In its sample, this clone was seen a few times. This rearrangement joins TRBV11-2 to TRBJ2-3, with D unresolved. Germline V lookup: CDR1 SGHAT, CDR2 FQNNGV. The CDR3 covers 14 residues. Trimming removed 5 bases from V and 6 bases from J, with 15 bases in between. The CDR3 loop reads CASSPPLLEDTQYF. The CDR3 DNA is TGTGCCAGCAGCCCCCCCCTTCTGGAGGATACGCAGTATTTT.

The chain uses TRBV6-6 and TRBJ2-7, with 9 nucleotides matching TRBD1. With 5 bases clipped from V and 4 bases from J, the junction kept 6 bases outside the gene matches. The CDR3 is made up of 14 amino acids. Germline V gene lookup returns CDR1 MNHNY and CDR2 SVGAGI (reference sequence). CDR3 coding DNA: TGTGCCAGCAGTCGGGACAGGGATTTTTACGAGCAGTACTTC. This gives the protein CASSRDRDFYEQYF.

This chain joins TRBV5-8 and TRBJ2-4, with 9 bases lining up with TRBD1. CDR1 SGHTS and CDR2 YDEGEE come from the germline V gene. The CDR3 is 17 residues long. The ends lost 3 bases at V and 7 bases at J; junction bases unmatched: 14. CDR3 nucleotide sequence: TGTGCCAGCAGCTCCAGATCGACCGGGACAGGGAGGAACATTCAGTACTTC. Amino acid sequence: CASSSRSTGTGRNIQYF. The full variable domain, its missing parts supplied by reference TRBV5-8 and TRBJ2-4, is EAGVTQSPTHLIKTRGQQATLRCSPISGHTSVYWYQQALGLGLQFLLWYDEGEERNRGNFPPRFSGRQFPNYSSELNVNALELEDSALYLCASSSRSTGTGRNIQYFGAGTRLSVL.

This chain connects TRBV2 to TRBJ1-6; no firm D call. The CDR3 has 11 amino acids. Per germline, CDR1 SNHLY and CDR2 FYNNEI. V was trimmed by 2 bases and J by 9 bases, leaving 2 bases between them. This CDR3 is CASSELSPLHF. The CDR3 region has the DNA TGTGCCAGCAGTGAACTTTCACCCCTCCACTTT.

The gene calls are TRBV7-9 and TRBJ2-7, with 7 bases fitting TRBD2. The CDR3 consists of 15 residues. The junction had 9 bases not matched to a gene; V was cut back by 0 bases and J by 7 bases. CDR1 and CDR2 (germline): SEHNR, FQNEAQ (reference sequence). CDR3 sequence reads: CASSLASGDGGEQYF. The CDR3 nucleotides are TGTGCCAGCAGCTTAGCGAGCGGGGACGGAGGAGAGCAGTACTTC.

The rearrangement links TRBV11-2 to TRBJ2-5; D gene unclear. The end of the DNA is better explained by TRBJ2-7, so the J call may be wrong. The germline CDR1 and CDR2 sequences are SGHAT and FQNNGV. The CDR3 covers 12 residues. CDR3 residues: CASSLNSYEQYF. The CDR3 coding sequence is TGTGCCAGCAGCCTGAATTCCTACGAGCAGTACTTC.

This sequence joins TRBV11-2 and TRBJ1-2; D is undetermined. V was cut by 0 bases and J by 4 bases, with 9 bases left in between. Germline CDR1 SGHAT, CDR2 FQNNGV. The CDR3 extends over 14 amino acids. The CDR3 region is CASSLDFTAYGYTF. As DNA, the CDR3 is TGTGCCAGCAGCTTAGATTTTACTGCCTATGGCTACACCTTC.

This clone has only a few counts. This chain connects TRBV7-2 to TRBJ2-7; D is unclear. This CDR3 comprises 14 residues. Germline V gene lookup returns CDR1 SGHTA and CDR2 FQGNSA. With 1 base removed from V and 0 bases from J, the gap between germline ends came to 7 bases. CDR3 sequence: CASSLGSRSYEQYF. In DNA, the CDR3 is TGTGCCAGCAGCTTAGGGAGCCGCTCCTACGAGCAGTACTTC.

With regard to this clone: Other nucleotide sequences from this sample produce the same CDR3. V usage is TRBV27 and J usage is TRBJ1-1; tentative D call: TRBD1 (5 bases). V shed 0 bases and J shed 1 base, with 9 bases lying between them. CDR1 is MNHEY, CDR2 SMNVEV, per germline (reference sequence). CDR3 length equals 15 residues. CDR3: CASSLSRVRNTEAFF. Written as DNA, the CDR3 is TGTGCCAGCAGTTTATCCAGGGTGCGGAACACTGAAGCTTTCTTT.

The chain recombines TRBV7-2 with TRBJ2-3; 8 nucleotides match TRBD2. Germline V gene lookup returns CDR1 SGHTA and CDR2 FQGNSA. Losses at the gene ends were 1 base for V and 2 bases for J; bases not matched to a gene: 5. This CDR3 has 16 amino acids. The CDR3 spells CASSLGVSGATDTQYF. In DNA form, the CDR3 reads TGTGCCAGCAGCTTAGGCGTTAGCGGGGCCACAGATACGCAGTATTTT. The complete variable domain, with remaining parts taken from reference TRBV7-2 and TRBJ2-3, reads GAGVSQSPSNKVTEKGKDVELRCDPISGHTALYWYRQSLGQGLEFLIYFQGNSAPDKSGLPSDRFSAERTGGSVSTLTIQRTQQEDSAVYLCASSLGVSGATDTQYFGPGTRLTVL.

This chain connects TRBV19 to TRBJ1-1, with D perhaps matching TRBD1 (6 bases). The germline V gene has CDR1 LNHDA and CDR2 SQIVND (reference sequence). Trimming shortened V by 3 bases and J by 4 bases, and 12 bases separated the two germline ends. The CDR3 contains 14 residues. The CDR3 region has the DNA TGTGCCAGTAGTATCGGGGGGCGTCGCACTGAAGCTTTCTTT. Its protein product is CASSIGGRRTEAFF. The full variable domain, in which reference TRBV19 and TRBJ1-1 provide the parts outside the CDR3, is DGGITQSPKYLFRKEGQNVTLSCEQNLNHDAMYWYRQDPGQGLRLIYYSQIVNDFQKGDIAEGYSVSREKKESFPLTVTSAQKNPTAFYLCASSIGGRRTEAFFGQGTRLTVV.

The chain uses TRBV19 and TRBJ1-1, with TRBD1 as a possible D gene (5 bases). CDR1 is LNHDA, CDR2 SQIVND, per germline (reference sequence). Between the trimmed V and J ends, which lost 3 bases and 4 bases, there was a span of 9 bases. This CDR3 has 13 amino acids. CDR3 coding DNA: TGTGCCAGTAGTATTTTAGGGGCCACTGAAGCTTTCTTT. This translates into CASSILGATEAFF.

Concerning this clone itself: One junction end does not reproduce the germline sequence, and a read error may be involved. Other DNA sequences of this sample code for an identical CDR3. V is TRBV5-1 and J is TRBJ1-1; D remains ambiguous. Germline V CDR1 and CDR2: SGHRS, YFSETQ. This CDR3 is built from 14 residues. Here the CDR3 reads CASSLGHPNTEAFF. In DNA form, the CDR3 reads TGCGCCAGCAGCTTGGGACACCCGAACACTGAGGCTTTCTTT.

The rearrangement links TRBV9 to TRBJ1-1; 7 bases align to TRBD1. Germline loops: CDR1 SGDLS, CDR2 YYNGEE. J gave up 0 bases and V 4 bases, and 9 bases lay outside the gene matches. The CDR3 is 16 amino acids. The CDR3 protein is CASSPQQGLMNTEAFF. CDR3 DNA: TGTGCCAGCAGCCCTCAACAGGGGCTAATGAACACTGAAGCTTTCTTT.

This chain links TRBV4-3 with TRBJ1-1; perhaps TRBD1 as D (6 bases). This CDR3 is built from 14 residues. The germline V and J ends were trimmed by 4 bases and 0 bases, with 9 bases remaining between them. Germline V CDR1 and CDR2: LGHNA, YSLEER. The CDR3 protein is CASSRRQVNTEAFF. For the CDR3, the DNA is TGCGCCAGCAGCCGCCGACAGGTGAACACTGAAGCTTTCTTT.

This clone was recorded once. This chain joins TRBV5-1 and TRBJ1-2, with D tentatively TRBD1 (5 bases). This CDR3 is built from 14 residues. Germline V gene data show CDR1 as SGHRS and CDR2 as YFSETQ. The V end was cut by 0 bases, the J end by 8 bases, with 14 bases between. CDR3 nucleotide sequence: TGCGCCAGCAGCTTGGGGGGCGGGAAGGAGGGCTACACCTTC. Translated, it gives CASSLGGGKEGYTF. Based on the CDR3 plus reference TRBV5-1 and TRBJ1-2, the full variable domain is KAGVTQTPRYLIKTRGQQVTLSCSPISGHRSVSWYQQTPGQGLQFLFEYFSETQRNKGNFPGRFSGRQFSNSRSEMNVSTLELGDSALYLCASSLGGGKEGYTFGSGTRLTVV.

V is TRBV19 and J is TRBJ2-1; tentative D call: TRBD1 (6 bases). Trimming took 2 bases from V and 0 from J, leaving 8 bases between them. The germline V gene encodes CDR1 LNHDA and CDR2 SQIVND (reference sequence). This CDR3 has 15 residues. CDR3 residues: CASSIKGGSYNEQFF. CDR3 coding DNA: TGTGCCAGTAGTATAAAAGGGGGCTCCTACAATGAGCAGTTCTTC.

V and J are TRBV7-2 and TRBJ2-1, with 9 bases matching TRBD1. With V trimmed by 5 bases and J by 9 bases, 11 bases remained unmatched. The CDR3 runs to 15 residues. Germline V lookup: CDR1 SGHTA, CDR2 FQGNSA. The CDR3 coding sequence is TGTGCCAGCAGCCTTATCGGGACAGGGAAGCCTGAGCAGTTCTTC. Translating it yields CASSLIGTGKPEQFF.